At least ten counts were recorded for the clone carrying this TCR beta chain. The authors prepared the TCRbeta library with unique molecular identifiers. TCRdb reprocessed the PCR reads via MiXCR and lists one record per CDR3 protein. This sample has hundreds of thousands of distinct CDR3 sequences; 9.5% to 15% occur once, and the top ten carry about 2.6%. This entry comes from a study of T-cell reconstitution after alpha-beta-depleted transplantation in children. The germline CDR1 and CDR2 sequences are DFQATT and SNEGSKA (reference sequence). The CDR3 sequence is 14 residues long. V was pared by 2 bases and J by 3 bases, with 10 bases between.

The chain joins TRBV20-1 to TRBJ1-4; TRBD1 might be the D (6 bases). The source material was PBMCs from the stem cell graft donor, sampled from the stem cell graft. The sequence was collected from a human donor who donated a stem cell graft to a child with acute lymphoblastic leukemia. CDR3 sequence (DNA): TGCAGTGCTAGAAAGGGGGGACCTAATGAAAAACTGTTTTTT. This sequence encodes CSARKGGPNEKLFF.